This entry concerns a single TCR beta chain. Its cognate antigen is unknown. Sequencing used immunoSEQ version 4 in survey mode. Produced via immunoSEQ multiplex PCR; TCRdb's table is partial and in-frame only. The sample has approximately 7,000 clones; about 79% are singletons. The sample is drawn from a study of persistence of HIV-infected CD4 T cells. The CDR3 has 13 residues. The germline CDR1 and CDR2 sequences are LNHDA and SQIVND (reference sequence). Trimming shortened V by 4 bases and J by 3 bases, and 10 bases separated the two germline ends. The stimulus was lysate of CMV-infected fibroblasts, approximately 9.7 ug/mL. Responding CD4+ T cells were sorted by upregulation of both CD40 ligand and CD69.

Sequenced material: CD4+ T cells sorted from PBMCs after approximately 19-hour stimulation, taken from a patient who received antiretroviral therapy. The source is an adult woman with HIV who was CMV-seropositive. V is TRBV19 and J is TRBJ2-7, with D perhaps matching TRBD1 (5 bases). The CDR3 DNA is TGTGCCAGTAGTAGACAGAGGTACTACGAGCAGTACTTC. Protein sequence: CASSRQRYYEQYF.